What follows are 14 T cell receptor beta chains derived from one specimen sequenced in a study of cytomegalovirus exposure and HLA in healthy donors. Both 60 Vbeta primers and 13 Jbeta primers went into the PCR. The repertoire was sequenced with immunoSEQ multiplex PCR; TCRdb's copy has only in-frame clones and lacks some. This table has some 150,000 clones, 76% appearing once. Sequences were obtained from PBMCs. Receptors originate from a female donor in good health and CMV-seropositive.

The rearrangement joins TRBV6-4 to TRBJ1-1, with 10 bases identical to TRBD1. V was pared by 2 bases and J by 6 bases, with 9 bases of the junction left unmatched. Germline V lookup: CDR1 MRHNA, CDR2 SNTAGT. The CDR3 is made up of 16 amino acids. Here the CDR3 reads CASSDNTGTGAPEAFF. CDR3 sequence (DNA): TGTGCCAGCAGTGACAACACCGGGACAGGGGCTCCTGAAGCTTTCTTT.

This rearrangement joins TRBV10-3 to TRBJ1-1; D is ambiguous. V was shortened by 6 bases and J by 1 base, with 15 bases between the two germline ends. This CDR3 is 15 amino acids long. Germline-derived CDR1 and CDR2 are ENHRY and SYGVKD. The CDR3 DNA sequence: TGTGCCATCAGGACCACGTCGGGTCAGAACACTGAAGCTTTCTTT. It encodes CAIRTTSGQNTEAFF.

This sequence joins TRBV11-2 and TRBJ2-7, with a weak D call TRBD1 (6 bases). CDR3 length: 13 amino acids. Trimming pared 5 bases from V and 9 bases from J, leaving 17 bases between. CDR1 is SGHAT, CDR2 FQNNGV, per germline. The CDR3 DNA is TGTGCCAGCAGCAACGGACAGTCCCACGGGCAGTACTTC. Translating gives CASSNGQSHGQYF.

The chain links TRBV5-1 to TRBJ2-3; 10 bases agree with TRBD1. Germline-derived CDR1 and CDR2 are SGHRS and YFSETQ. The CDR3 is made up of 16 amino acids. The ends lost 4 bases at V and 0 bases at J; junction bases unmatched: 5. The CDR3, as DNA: TGCGCCAGCAGCCGAGGGGGACAGGGGAGCACAGATACGCAGTATTTT. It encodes CASSRGGQGSTDTQYF.

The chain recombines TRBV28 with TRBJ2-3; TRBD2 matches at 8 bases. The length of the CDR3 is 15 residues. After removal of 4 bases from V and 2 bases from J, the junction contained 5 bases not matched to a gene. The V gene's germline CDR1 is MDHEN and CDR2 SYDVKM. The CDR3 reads CASSYGTSYTDTQYF. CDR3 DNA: TGTGCCAGCAGTTATGGGACTAGTTACACAGATACGCAGTATTTT.

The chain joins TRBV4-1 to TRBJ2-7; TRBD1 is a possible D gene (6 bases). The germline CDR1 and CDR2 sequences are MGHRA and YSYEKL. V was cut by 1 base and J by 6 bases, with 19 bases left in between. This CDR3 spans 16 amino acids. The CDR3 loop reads CASSQVAGAADVEQYF. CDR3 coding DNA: TGCGCCAGCAGCCAAGTGGCAGGGGCCGCGGACGTCGAGCAGTACTTC.

The DNA for the CDR3 is TGTGCCAGCAGCTTACCTAGCGGGCGGTACAATGAGCAGTTCTTC. Its protein product is CASSLPSGRYNEQFF. The J gene is TRBJ2-1, the V gene TRBV7-6, with 8 nucleotides matching TRBD2. The CDR3 sequence is 15 residues long. Trimming at V came to 2 bases and at J to 4 bases, leaving 4 bases not matched to a gene. Germline CDR1 is SGHVS and CDR2 is FNYEAQ.

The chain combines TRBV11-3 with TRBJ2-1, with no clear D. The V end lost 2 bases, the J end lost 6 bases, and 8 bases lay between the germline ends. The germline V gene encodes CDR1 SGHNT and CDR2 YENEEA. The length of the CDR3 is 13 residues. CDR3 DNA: TGTGCCAGCAGCTTAATGGCCCTCAATGAGCAGTTCTTC. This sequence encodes CASSLMALNEQFF.

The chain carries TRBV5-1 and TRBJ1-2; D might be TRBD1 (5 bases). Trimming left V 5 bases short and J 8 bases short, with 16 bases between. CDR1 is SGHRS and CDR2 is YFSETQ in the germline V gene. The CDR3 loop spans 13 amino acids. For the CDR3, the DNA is TGCGCCAGCAGAGAGACAGCGACGAGCGGCTACACCTTC. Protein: CASRETATSGYTF.

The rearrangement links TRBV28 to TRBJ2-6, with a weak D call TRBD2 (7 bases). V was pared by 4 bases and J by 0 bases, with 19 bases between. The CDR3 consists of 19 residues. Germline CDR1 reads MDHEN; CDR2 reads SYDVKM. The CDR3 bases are TGTGCCAGCAGTTCCCCCCCCCGGGGGGCCCGCTCTGGGGCCAACGTCCTGACTTTC. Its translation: CASSSPPRGARSGANVLTF.

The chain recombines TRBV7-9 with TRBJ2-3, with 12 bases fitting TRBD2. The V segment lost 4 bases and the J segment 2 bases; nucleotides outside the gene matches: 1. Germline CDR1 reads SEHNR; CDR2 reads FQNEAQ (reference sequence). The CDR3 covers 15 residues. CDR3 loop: CASSSSGGATDTQYF. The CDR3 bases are TGTGCCAGCAGCTCTAGCGGGGGGGCCACAGATACGCAGTATTTT.

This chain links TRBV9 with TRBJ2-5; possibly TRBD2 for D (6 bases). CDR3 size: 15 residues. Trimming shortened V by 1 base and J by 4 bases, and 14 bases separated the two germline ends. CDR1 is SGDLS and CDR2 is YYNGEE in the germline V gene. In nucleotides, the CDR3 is TGTGCCAGCAGCGTAACCCCAACCGGGGGAGAGACCCAGTACTTC. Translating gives CASSVTPTGGETQYF.

Here the CDR3 DNA reads TGTGCCAGCAGCGCACAGTGGTCTGGAAACACCATATATTTT. As protein: CASSAQWSGNTIYF. This rearrangement joins TRBV11-2 to TRBJ1-3; D gene ambiguous. Per germline, CDR1 SGHAT and CDR2 FQNNGV. Trimming removed 5 bases at V and 1 base at J, with 9 bases between. CDR3 size: 14 residues.

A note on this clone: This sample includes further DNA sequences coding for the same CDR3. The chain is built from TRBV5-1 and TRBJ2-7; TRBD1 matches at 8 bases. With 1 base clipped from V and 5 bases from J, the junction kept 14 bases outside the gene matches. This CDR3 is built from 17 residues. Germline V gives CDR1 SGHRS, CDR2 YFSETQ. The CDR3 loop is CASSLRGTGSILDEQYF. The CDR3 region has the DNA TGCGCCAGCAGCTTGAGGGGGACAGGTTCGATCTTGGACGAGCAGTACTTC.